What follows is one TCR beta chain and its context. Its antigen is still unknown. The data were taken from a study of post-analysis software for immune sequencing data. Study summary: In terms of disease course, relapsing-remitting, secondary progressive and progressive-relapsing multiple sclerosis were included. Study results and limitations: In patients, TRBV5-6, TRBV5-1 and TRBV20-1 belonged to roughly 5 TRBV segments found more frequently than in controls.

This CDR3 has 14 residues. Trimming shortened V by 7 bases and J by 4 bases, and 13 bases separated the two germline ends. cDNA libraries of TCR beta carried unique molecular identifiers. About 540,000 cDNA molecules were obtained from roughly 1.1 to 9.2 million T cells. TCRdb redid the calling of the PCR reads with MiXCR, one entry per CDR3 protein. Here the sample spans about 200,000 distinct CDR3 sequences, approximately 30% being singletons. The V call is TRBV12-3 or TRBV12-4, the J call TRBJ2-2; D ambiguous. Source material: blood. The sequence was obtained from a girl aged 2-17 years with multiple sclerosis. The CDR3 sequence: CASTSRGSTGELFF. CDR3 coding DNA: TGTGCCAGCACCTCCCGAGGTAGCACCGGGGAGCTGTTTTTT.